Detailed here is one TCR beta chain. This entry comes from a study of blood T cell repertoires in COVID-19. How the authors handled the data: Amplification of reference gene primers provided the estimated nucleated cell counts. The protocol was immunoSEQ multiplex PCR, while the TCRdb copy is restricted to in-frame clones and leaves out a portion. V and J calls and clone size are given by that table; D and trimming were obtained from the DNA. This table holds about 110,000 clones, roughly 85% found once. CDR1 is KGHSH, CDR2 LQKENI, per germline. The CDR3 runs 14 residues. Trimming took off 6 bases at V and 3 bases at J, with 14 bases between the two ends.

Sequenced material: peripheral blood. The V call is TRBV18, the J call TRBJ1-1, with D tentatively TRBD1 (5 bases). The clonotype originates from a woman aged 55-70 years with acute or convalescent COVID-19. The CDR3: CASSPKGGDTEAFF. As DNA, the CDR3 is TGTGCCAGCTCCCCTAAAGGAGGGGACACTGAAGCTTTCTTT.